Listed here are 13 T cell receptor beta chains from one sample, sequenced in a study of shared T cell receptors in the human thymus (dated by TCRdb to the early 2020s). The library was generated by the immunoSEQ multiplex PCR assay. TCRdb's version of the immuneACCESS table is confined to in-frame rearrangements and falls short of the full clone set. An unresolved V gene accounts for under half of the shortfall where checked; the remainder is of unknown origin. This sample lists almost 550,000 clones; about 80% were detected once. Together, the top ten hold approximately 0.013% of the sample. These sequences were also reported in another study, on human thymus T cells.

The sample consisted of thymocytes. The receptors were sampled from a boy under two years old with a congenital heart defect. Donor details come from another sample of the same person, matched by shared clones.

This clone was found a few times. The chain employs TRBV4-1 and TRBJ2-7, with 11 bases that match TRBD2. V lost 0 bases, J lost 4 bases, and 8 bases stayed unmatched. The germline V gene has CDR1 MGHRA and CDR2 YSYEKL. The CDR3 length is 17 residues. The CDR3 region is CASSQDRTGTSGYEQYF. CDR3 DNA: TGCGCCAGCAGCCAAGACCGGACCGGGACTAGCGGATACGAGCAGTACTTC.

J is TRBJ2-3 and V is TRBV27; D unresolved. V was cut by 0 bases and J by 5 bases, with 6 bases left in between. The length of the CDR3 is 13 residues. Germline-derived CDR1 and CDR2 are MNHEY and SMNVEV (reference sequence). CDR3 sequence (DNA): TGTGCCAGCAGTTTATCGCCACTAGATACGCAGTATTTT. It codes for CASSLSPLDTQYF.

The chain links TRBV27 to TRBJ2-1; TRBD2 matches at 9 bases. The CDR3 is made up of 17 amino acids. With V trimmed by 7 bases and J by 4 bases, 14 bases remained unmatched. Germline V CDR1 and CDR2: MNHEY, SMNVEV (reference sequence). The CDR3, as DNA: TGTGCCAGCATGGGGCGGGAGGGCCGGACGGGGTACAATGAGCAGTTCTTC. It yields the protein CASMGREGRTGYNEQFF.

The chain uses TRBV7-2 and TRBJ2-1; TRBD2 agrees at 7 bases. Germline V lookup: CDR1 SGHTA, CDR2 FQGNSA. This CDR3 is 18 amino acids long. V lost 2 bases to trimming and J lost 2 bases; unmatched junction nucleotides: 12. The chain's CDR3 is CASSLIVERGGPYNEQFF. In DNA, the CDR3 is TGTGCCAGCAGCTTAATCGTCGAGCGGGGTGGGCCCTACAATGAGCAGTTCTTC.

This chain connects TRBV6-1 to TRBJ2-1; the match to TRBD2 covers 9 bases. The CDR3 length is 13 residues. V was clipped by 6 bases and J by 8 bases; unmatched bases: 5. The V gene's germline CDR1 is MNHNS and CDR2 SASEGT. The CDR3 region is CASSGLARDEQFF. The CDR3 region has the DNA TGTGCCAGCAGCGGACTAGCGAGGGATGAGCAGTTCTTC.

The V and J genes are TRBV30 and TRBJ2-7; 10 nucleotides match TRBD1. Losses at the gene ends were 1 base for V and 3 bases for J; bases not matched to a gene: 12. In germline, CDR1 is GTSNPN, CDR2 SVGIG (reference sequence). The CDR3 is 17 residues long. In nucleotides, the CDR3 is TGTGCCTGGAGTGCAGATAACGGAGGACAGGGGGACTACGAGCAGTACTTC. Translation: CAWSADNGGQGDYEQYF.

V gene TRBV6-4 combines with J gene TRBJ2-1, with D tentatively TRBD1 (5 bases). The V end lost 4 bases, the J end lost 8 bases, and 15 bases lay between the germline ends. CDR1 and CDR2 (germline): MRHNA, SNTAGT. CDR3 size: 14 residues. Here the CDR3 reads CASSADGKGDEQFF. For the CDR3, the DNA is TGTGCCAGCAGTGCTGACGGAAAAGGGGATGAGCAGTTCTTC.

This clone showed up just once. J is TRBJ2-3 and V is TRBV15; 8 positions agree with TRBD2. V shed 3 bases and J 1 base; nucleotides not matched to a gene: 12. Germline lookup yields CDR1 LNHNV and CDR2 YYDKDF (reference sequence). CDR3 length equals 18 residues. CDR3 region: CATSRLARTSRGTDTQYF. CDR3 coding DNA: TGTGCCACCAGCAGGCTCGCTAGGACTAGCCGTGGCACAGATACGCAGTATTTT.

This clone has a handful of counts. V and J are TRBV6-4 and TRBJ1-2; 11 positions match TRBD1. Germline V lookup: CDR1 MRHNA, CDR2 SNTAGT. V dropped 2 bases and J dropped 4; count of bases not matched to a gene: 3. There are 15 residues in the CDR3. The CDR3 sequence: CASSDGQGAFYGYTF. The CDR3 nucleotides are TGTGCCAGCAGTGACGGACAGGGGGCCTTCTATGGCTACACCTTC.

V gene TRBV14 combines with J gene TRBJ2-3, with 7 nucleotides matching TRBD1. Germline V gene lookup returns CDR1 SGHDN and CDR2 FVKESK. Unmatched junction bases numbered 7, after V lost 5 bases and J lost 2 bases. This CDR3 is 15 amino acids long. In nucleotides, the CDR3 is TGTGCCAGCAGCATCCCGGGACAGACCACAGATACGCAGTATTTT. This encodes CASSIPGQTTDTQYF.

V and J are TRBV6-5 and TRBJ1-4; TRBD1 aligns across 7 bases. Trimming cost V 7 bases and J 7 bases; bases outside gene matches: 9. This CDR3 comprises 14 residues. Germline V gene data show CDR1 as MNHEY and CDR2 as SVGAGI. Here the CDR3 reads CASTKQGTGEKLFF. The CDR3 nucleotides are TGTGCCAGCACCAAACAGGGGACCGGTGAAAAACTGTTTTTT.

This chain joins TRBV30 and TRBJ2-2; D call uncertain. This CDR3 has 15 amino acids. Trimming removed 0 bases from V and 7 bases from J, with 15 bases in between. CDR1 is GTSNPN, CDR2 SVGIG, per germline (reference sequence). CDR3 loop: CAWSVASSNLGELFF. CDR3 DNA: TGTGCCTGGAGTGTAGCGTCTAGTAATCTCGGGGAGCTGTTTTTT.

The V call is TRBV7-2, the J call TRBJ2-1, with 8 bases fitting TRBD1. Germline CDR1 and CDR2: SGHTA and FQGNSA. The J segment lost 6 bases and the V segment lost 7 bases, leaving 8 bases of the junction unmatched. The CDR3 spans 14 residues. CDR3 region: CASKEHTGGNEQFF. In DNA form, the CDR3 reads TGTGCCAGCAAAGAACACACAGGGGGCAATGAGCAGTTCTTC.